This T cell receptor (beta chain) stems from a study of CD8+CD57+ T cells in acquired aplastic anemia. Study context: Healthy donor CD4+ samples were sequenced to a depth that averaged around 9.8 million reads.

Genomic DNA templated the TCR beta VDJ and CDR3 profiling. TCRdb ran MiXCR on the reads and lists one entry per CDR3 protein. The profile shows roughly 420,000 distinct CDR3 sequences, 65% to 75% of them singletons. Concerning this clonotype: Antigen: not known.

Study-wide results and limits: Patients and healthy controls showed no significant CD8+ Simpson's diversity difference. Shared by patients and controls, 25 to 35 CD8+ CDR3s were abundant in patients.

This CDR3 is 13 amino acids long. Trimming shortened V by 8 bases and J by 4 bases, and 14 bases separated the two germline ends. The germline V gene has CDR1 LNHNV and CDR2 YYDKDF (reference sequence). The chain combines TRBV15 with TRBJ1-1; perhaps TRBD1 as D (5 bases). Input material: sorted CD4+, CD8+, or CD8+CD57+ T cells (not recorded which) from PBMCs. This TCR was recovered from a human donor in good health, serving as a control. Here the CDR3 reads CATLRGVGTEAFF. The CDR3 DNA reads TGTGCCACCCTAAGAGGGGTCGGCACTGAAGCTTTCTTT.